The 28 T cell receptor beta chains below come from one sample, sequenced in a study of T-cell reconstitution after alpha-beta-depleted transplantation in children. Researchers prepared the TCRbeta library using unique molecular identifiers, the study reports. TCRdb analysed the PCR reads with MiXCR anew, one entry per CDR3 protein. In the table there are roughly 500,000 distinct CDR3 sequences, roughly a tenth of which are singletons. The sequencing used PBMCs, collected before TCRalphabeta/CD19-depleted stem cell transplant. These receptors were taken from a child aged 2-15 years with inherited bone marrow failure, due to receive a stem cell transplant.

Ten or more counts support this clonotype. The rearrangement links TRBV7-6 to TRBJ2-2, with 12 bases fitting TRBD1. After removal of 6 bases from V and 0 bases from J, the junction contained 5 bases not matched to a gene. The germline CDR1 and CDR2 sequences are SGHVS and FNYEAQ. The CDR3 length is 17 residues. CDR3 in DNA: TGTGCCAGCAGAGGGACAGGGGGCTCCGCGAACACCGGGGAGCTGTTTTTT. This encodes CASRGTGGSANTGELFF.

This clonotype was seen repeatedly, ten times or more. The chain uses TRBV6-5 and TRBJ1-5; possible D gene TRBD1, 5 bases. Trimming took off 0 bases at V and 3 bases at J, with 9 bases between the two ends. CDR3 length: 15 residues. Germline CDR1 reads MNHEY; CDR2 reads SVGAGI. The CDR3 DNA follows: TGTGCCAGCAGTTACTCGGCAGGGCTCAATCAGCCCCAGCATTTT. Its translation is CASSYSAGLNQPQHF.

This clonotype has a count of ten or more. The V gene is TRBV28, the J gene TRBJ2-7; TRBD2 agrees at 8 bases. Germline values: CDR1 MDHEN, CDR2 SYDVKM. J lost 3 bases, V lost 6 bases, and 4 bases had no gene match. The CDR3 loop spans 13 amino acids. Written as DNA, the CDR3 is TGTGCCAGCAGCAAGCGGGAGCGCTACGAGCAGTACTTC. It encodes CASSKRERYEQYF.

This rearrangement joins TRBV20-1 to TRBJ2-1; no clear D. V lost 0 bases and J 6 bases, leaving 6 bases between the germline ends. CDR3 size: 12 residues. Germline CDR1 DFQATT, CDR2 SNEGSKA (reference sequence). The CDR3 sequence is CSARDVRNEQFF. The CDR3, as DNA: TGCAGTGCTAGAGATGTTCGCAATGAGCAGTTCTTC.

This clonotype was seen only a few times. The V and J genes are TRBV7-2 and TRBJ2-2; D is undetermined. Germline assignment: CDR1 SGHTA and CDR2 FQGNSA. The CDR3 loop spans 16 amino acids. Trimming took off 1 base at V and 3 bases at J, with 12 bases between the two ends. Written as DNA, the CDR3 is TGTGCCAGCAGCTTAGTAGGCTTACTCTACACCGGGGAGCTGTTTTTT. Translated, it gives CASSLVGLLYTGELFF.

Ten or more counts support this clonotype. This rearrangement joins TRBV28 to TRBJ2-5, with unresolved D. Per germline, CDR1 MDHEN and CDR2 SYDVKM. Trimming took off 1 base at V and 6 bases at J, with 12 bases between the two ends. The CDR3 totals 14 residues. CDR3 sequence reads: CASSLYSEYKTQYF. For the CDR3, the DNA is TGTGCCAGCAGTTTATACTCCGAGTACAAGACCCAGTACTTC.

This sequence joins TRBV18 and TRBJ2-3; 8 bases are a match to TRBD2. J lost 0 bases, V lost 5 bases, and 4 bases had no gene match. Germline CDR1 reads KGHSH; CDR2 reads LQKENI. The CDR3 runs 15 residues. The CDR3, as DNA: TGTGCCAGCTCAGGACTAGCAGCTAGCACAGATACGCAGTATTTT. It codes for CASSGLAASTDTQYF.

This clonotype was detected many times. The chain joins TRBV5-5 to TRBJ1-2; D remains ambiguous. Germline-derived CDR1 and CDR2 are SGHKS and YYEKEE (reference sequence). Trimming took off 0 bases at V and 5 bases at J, with 14 bases between the two ends. The CDR3 contains 15 residues. The chain's CDR3 is CASSLGQVSRYGYTF. CDR3 sequence (DNA): TGTGCCAGCAGCTTGGGGCAGGTCAGCCGGTATGGCTACACCTTC.

This clonotype was observed at least ten times. J is TRBJ1-3 and V is TRBV7-2, with TRBD1 as a possible D gene (5 bases). Germline CDR1 is SGHTA and CDR2 is FQGNSA. The V end lost 5 bases, the J end lost 0 bases, and 11 bases lay between the germline ends. The CDR3 runs 15 residues. The CDR3 region has the DNA TGTGCCAGCAGCCGGGGGGTATCCTCTGGAAACACCATATATTTT. It translates to CASSRGVSSGNTIYF.

This clonotype was counted only a few times. The genes are TRBV28 and TRBJ2-7; D may be TRBD2 (7 bases). V was trimmed by 6 bases and J by 4 bases, leaving 16 bases between them. This CDR3 is built from 14 residues. Germline V gene data show CDR1 as MDHEN and CDR2 as SYDVKM. The CDR3 DNA is TGTGCCAGCAGGTATACCGGGGGGCAGTACGAGCAGTACTTC. Residues: CASRYTGGQYEQYF.

The chain combines TRBV30 with TRBJ1-3; weak D call: TRBD1 (5 bases). Germline CDR1 GTSNPN, CDR2 SVGIG (reference sequence). Trimming stripped 5 bases from V and 0 bases from J, with 14 bases between. The CDR3 totals 15 residues. Written as DNA, the CDR3 is TGTGCCTGGCGTACCCCAGGGCTCTCTGGAAACACCATATATTTT. Its protein product is CAWRTPGLSGNTIYF.

This clonotype came up many times. At one of its ends the junction is not consistent with the germline gene, which may arise from a read error. The genes are TRBV19 and TRBJ2-5, with 13 positions matching TRBD2. The CDR3 is 15 amino acids. Germline values: CDR1 LNHDA, CDR2 SQIVND (reference sequence). The CDR3 bases are TGTTCCAGTAGTGGGACTAGCGGGAACCAAGAGACCCAGTACTTC. It translates to CSSSGTSGNQETQYF.

This clonotype occurred many times. The gene calls are TRBV10-3 and TRBJ1-2; a possible D gene is TRBD1 (6 bases). V lost 7 bases and J lost 1, with 16 bases in between. Germline lookup yields CDR1 ENHRY and CDR2 SYGVKD. CDR3 length: 15 amino acids. CDR3 region: CAITPRGEDNYGYTF. CDR3 sequence (DNA): TGTGCCATCACCCCAAGGGGGGAAGATAACTATGGCTACACCTTC.

This clonotype appeared many times. Relative to the germline gene, one junction end is altered; a read error may explain this. This chain links TRBV6-1 with TRBJ2-7; D remains unclear. Germline CDR1 reads MNHNS; CDR2 reads SASEGT. The CDR3 is 12 amino acids. The CDR3 coding sequence is TGTGCCAGCACTGAATTCTTTCACGAGCAGTACTTC. Translation gives CASTEFFHEQYF.

This clonotype has ten or more counts. This chain joins TRBV12-3 or TRBV12-4 and TRBJ2-1, with D hard to call. V was pared by 0 bases and J by 10 bases, with 4 bases between. The CDR3 extends over 11 amino acids. CDR3 bases: TGTGCCAGCAGTTTAGCCCGGGAGCAGTTCTTC. Translating gives CASSLAREQFF.

This clonotype was detected many times. V is TRBV7-2 and J is TRBJ2-5; 7 positions match TRBD1. J gave up 5 bases and V 5 bases, and 11 bases lay outside the gene matches. This CDR3 is 15 amino acids long. Germline loops: CDR1 SGHTA, CDR2 FQGNSA. CDR3 loop: CASSLVTGVYETQYF. The DNA of the CDR3 is TGTGCCAGCAGCCTCGTTACAGGGGTGTATGAGACCCAGTACTTC. Together with reference TRBV7-2 and TRBJ2-5, the CDR3 gives the full variable domain: GAGVSQSPSNKVTEKGKDVELRCDPISGHTALYWYRQSLGQGLEFLIYFQGNSAPDKSGLPSDRFSAERTGGSVSTLTIQRTQQEDSAVYLCASSLVTGVYETQYFGPGTRLLVL.

This clonotype was detected ten times or more. The J gene is TRBJ2-1, the V gene TRBV7-2; unclear D gene. This CDR3 contains 16 residues. Germline values: CDR1 SGHTA, CDR2 FQGNSA. Trimming left V 5 bases short and J 0 bases short, with 14 bases between. The CDR3 region has the DNA TGTGCCAGCAGCCCAGCGTCCGTAAGCTCCTACAATGAGCAGTTCTTC. The encoded protein is CASSPASVSSYNEQFF.

The V gene is TRBV28, the J gene TRBJ2-7; TRBD1 might be the D (5 bases). Germline CDR1 is MDHEN and CDR2 is SYDVKM. Trimming took off 3 bases at V and 1 base at J, with 16 bases between the two ends. This CDR3 has 16 residues. The CDR3 DNA follows: TGTGCCAGCAGTTTGGGGCCCTTCCGGGTATCCTACGAGCAGTACTTC. It specifies CASSLGPFRVSYEQYF. The entire variable domain, with the rest obtained from reference TRBV28 and TRBJ2-7, is as follows: DVKVTQSSRYLVKRTGEKVFLECVQDMDHENMFWYRQDPGLGLRLIYFSYDVKMKEKGDIPEGYSVSREKKERFSLILESASTNQTSMYLCASSLGPFRVSYEQYFGPGTRLTVT.

This clonotype was recorded many times. The V and J genes are TRBV9 and TRBJ2-7; 7 bases align to TRBD1. Germline trimming cut 0 bases from V and 4 bases from J; bases unmatched to any gene: 4. The CDR3 runs 14 residues. Germline loops: CDR1 SGDLS, CDR2 YYNGEE. Here the CDR3 reads CASSVADRSYEQYF. In nucleotides, the CDR3 is TGTGCCAGCAGCGTAGCGGACAGGTCTTACGAGCAGTACTTC.

This clonotype has a count of ten or more. The chain links TRBV3-1 to TRBJ1-1, with D possibly being TRBD1 (6 bases). V lost 4 bases and J 2 bases, leaving 17 bases between the germline ends. This CDR3 contains 16 residues. Germline CDR1 LGHDT, CDR2 YNNKEL (reference sequence). CDR3 DNA: TGTGCCAGCAGCCCAGTATCCAGGGGTCGCAACACTGAAGCTTTCTTT. It encodes CASSPVSRGRNTEAFF.

This clonotype has a count of ten or more. The chain is built from TRBV27 and TRBJ2-7; 9 nucleotides agree with TRBD1. V trimming: 6 bases; J trimming: 3 bases; junction bases outside the gene matches: 6. This CDR3 is 14 amino acids long. Germline V gene sequence: CDR1 MNHEY, CDR2 SMNVEV (reference sequence). Written as DNA, the CDR3 is TGTGCCAGCAGCTCCGGGACAGGGCTCTACGAGCAGTACTTC. It is translated as CASSSGTGLYEQYF.

This clonotype was seen at least ten times. This rearrangement joins TRBV28 to TRBJ2-5, with 11 nucleotides matching TRBD2. CDR3 size: 15 residues. Germline V gene data show CDR1 as MDHEN and CDR2 as SYDVKM. Trimming removed 6 bases from V and 9 bases from J; junction bases left unmatched: 12. CDR3 coding DNA: TGTGCCAGCAGACCCGATAGCGGGAGGGCCCTCGCCCAGTACTTC. Its translation is CASRPDSGRALAQYF.

This clonotype was recorded a few times. The chain joins TRBV7-6 to TRBJ2-6, with D perhaps TRBD1 or TRBD2 (5 bases each). Germline values: CDR1 SGHVS, CDR2 FNYEAQ. Trimming took off 5 bases at V and 0 bases at J, with 14 bases between the two ends. There are 17 residues in the CDR3. CDR3 protein: CASSPLSGTSGANVLTF. DNA for the CDR3: TGTGCCAGCAGCCCTCTATCAGGGACCTCTGGGGCCAACGTCCTGACTTTC.

The rearrangement links TRBV19 to TRBJ2-2; weak D call: TRBD2 (5 bases). CDR3 size: 12 residues. Trimming shortened V by 6 bases and J by 8 bases, and 10 bases separated the two germline ends. From germline, CDR1 is LNHDA and CDR2 SQIVND (reference sequence). In DNA form, the CDR3 reads TGTGCCAGTAGGCGGGTGATTGGGGAGCTGTTTTTT. It is translated as CASRRVIGELFF.

This clonotype was recorded many times. The chain is built from TRBV7-9 and TRBJ2-1; 7 bases agree with TRBD1. Germline V lookup: CDR1 SEHNR, CDR2 FQNEAQ (reference sequence). CDR3 length: 15 amino acids. J lost 4 bases, V lost 3 bases, and 6 bases had no gene match. The CDR3 region has the DNA TGTGCCAGCAGCTTTCCGGGACAGCCATACAATGAGCAGTTCTTC. This codes for CASSFPGQPYNEQFF.

This clonotype was observed at least ten times. This sequence joins TRBV27 and TRBJ2-7; 9 bases fit TRBD1. With 3 bases clipped from V and 5 bases from J, the junction kept 8 bases outside the gene matches. The length of the CDR3 is 15 residues. In germline, CDR1 is MNHEY, CDR2 SMNVEV (reference sequence). The CDR3 bases are TGTGCCAGCAGTTTGGCCGGGACAGGGATCGACGAGCAGTACTTC. Translating gives CASSLAGTGIDEQYF.

The sample holds a few counts of this clonotype. The CDR3 protein is CASSEFRGAAGANVLTF. The CDR3 region has the DNA TGTGCCAGCAGTGAATTCAGGGGGGCGGCTGGGGCCAACGTCCTGACTTTC. The chain couples TRBV25-1 to TRBJ2-6; possible D gene TRBD1, 7 bases. The CDR3 length is 17 residues. The germline V and J ends were trimmed by 1 base and 2 bases, with 12 bases remaining between them. CDR1 is MGHDK and CDR2 is SYGVNS in the germline V gene.

This chain links TRBV4-2 with TRBJ2-2; TRBD2 matches 10 bases. The V segment lost 4 bases and the J segment 1 base; nucleotides outside the gene matches: 6. This CDR3 has 17 residues. Germline V gene sequence: CDR1 LGHNA, CDR2 YNFKEQ. The CDR3 coding sequence is TGTGCCAGCAGCCGTAGTATAGCGGGAGGGAACACCGGGGAGCTGTTTTTT. Translated, it gives CASSRSIAGGNTGELFF.